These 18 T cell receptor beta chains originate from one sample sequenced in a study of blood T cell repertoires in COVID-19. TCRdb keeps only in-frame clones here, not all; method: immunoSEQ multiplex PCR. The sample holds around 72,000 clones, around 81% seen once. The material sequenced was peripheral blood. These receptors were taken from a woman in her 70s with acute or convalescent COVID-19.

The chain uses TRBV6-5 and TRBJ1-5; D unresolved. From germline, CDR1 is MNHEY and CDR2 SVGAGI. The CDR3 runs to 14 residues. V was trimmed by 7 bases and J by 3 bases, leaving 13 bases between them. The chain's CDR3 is CASNPRGFNQPQHF. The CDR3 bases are TGTGCCAGCAACCCAAGAGGGTTCAATCAGCCCCAGCATTTT.

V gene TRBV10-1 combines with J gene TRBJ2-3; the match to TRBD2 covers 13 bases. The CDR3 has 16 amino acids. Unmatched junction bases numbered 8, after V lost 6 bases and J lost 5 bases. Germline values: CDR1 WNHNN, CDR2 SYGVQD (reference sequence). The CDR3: CASRSGTSGAGDTQYF. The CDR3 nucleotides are TGCGCCAGCAGGAGCGGGACTAGCGGGGCCGGAGATACGCAGTATTTT.

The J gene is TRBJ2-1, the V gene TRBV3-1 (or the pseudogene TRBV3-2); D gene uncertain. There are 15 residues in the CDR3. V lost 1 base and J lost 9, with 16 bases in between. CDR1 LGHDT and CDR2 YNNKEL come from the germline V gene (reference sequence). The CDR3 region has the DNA TGTGCCAGCAGCCAAGGTAACTATCGCCGGGTTGAGCAGTTCTTC. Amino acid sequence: CASSQGNYRRVEQFF.

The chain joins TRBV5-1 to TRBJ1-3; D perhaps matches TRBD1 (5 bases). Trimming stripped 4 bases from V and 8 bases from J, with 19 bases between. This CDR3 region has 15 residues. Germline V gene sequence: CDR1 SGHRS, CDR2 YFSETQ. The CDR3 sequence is CASSLPDGAMDTIYF. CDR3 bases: TGCGCCAGCAGCCTCCCAGATGGGGCGATGGACACCATATATTTT.

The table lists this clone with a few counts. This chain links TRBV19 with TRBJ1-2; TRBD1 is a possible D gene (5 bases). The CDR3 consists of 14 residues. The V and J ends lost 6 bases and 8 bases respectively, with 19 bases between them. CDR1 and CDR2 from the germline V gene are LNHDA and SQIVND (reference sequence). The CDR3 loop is CASRRRGEGEGYTF. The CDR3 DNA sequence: TGTGCCAGTAGAAGAAGGGGTGAAGGTGAGGGCTACACCTTC.

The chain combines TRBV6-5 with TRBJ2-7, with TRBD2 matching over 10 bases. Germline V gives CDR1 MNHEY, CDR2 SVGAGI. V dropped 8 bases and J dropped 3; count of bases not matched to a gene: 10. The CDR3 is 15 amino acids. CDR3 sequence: CASYRLAGAYYEQYF. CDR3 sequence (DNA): TGTGCCAGCTATCGGCTAGCGGGAGCTTACTACGAGCAGTACTTC.

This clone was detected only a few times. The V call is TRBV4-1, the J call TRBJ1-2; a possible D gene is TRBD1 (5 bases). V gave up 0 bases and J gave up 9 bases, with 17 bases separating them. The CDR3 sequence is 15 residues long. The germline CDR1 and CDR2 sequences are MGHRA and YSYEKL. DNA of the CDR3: TGCGCCAGCAGCCAAGAAATCAGGGCAGAAAGAAGCTACACCTTC. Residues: CASSQEIRAERSYTF.

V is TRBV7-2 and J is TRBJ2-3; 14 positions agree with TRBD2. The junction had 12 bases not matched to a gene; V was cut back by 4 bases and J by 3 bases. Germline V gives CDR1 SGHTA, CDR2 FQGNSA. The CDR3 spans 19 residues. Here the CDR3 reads CASSSGLAGEWSWTDTQYF. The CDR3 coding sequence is TGTGCCAGCAGCTCGGGACTAGCGGGAGAATGGAGTTGGACAGATACGCAGTATTTT.

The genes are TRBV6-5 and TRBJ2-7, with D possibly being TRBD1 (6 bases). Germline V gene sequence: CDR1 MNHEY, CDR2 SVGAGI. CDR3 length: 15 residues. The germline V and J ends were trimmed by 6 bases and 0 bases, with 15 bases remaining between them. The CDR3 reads CASRSIKDSSYEQYF. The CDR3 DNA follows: TGTGCCAGCAGGTCCATAAAGGACAGCTCCTACGAGCAGTACTTC.

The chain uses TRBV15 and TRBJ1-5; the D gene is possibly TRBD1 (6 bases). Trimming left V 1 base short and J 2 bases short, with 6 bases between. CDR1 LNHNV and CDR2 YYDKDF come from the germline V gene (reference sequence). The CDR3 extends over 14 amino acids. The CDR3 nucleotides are TGTGCCACCAGCAGAGCAGGGGGCAATCAGCCCCAGCATTTT. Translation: CATSRAGGNQPQHF.

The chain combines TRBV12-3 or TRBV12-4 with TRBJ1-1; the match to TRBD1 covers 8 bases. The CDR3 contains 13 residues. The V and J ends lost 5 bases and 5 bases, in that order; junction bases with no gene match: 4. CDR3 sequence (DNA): TGTGCCAGCAGTGGACAGGGACTTACTGAAGCTTTCTTT. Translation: CASSGQGLTEAFF.

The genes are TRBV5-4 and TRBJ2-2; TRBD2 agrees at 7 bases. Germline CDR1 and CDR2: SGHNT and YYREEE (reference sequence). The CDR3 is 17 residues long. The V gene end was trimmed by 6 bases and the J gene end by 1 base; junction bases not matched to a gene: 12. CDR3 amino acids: CASTPGREWGNTGELFF. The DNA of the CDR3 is TGTGCCAGCACCCCCGGGCGGGAGTGGGGGAACACCGGGGAGCTGTTTTTT.

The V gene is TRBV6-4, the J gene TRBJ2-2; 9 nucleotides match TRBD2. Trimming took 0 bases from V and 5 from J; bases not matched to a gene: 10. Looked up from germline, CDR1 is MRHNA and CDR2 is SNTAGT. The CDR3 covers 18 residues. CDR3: CASSDSKVAGVGTGELFF. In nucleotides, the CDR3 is TGTGCCAGCAGTGACTCGAAAGTAGCGGGAGTAGGAACCGGGGAGCTGTTTTTT.

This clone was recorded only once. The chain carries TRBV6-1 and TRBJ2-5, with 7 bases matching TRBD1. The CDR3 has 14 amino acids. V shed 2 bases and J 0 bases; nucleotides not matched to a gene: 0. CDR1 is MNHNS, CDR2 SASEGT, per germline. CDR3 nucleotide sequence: TGTGCCAGCAGTGAACAGGGGGACCAAGAGACCCAGTACTTC. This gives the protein CASSEQGDQETQYF.

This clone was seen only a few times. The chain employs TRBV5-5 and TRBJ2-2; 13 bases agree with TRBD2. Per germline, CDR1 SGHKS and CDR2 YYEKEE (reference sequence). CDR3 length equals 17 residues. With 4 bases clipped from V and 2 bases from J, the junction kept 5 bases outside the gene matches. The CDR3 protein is CASSQRTSGGNTGELFF. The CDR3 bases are TGTGCCAGCAGCCAGCGGACTAGCGGGGGAAACACCGGGGAGCTGTTTTTT.

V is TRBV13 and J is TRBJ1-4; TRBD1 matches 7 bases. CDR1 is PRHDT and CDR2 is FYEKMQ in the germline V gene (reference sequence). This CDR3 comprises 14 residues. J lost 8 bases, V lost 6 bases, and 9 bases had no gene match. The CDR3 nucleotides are TGTGCCAGCAGGGGGGACAGCGAAACGGAAAAACTGTTTTTT. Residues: CASRGDSETEKLFF.

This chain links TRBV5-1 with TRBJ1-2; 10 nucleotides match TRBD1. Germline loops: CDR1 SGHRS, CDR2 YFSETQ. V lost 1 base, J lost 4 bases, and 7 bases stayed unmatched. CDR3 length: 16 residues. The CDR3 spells CASSLIPDRGFYGYTF. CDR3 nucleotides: TGCGCCAGCAGCTTGATTCCGGACAGGGGGTTCTATGGCTACACCTTC.

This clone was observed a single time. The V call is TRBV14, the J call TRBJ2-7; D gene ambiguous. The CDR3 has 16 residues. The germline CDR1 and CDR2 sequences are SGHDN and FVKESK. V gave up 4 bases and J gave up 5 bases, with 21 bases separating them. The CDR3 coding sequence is TGTGCCAGCAGCCGAGGTTATGACCTCCGAGGCCACGAGCAGTACTTC. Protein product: CASSRGYDLRGHEQYF.